This T cell receptor beta chain stems from a study of blood T cell repertoires in COVID-19. V was shortened by 4 bases and J by 0 bases, with 10 bases between the two germline ends. The CDR3 has 15 amino acids. In germline, CDR1 is SGHRS, CDR2 YFSETQ. This clone was picked up one time. Original handling: The authors estimated nucleated cell counts from reference gene primer amplification. Measured with immunoSEQ multiplex PCR; TCRdb has only the in-frame clones, and not every one. The V and J calls and clone size were taken over from that table, and D and trimming were inferred from the DNA. The table includes around 310,000 clones, 75% to 90% detected once.

The V call is TRBV5-1, the J call TRBJ1-4; perhaps TRBD1 as D (6 bases). The sequence derives from a middle-aged woman who had recovered from COVID-19. Sequenced sample: PBMCs or T cells enriched from blood (not recorded which). The CDR3 here is CASSPTGPTNEKLFF. CDR3 DNA: TGCGCCAGCAGCCCCACAGGGCCAACTAATGAAAAACTGTTTTTT.